The entry below describes one TCR beta chain. Its target antigen remains unknown. One base away there is no much larger clone; base qualities are not given. The library was prepared using the immunoSEQ multiplex PCR assay. The multiplex PCR relied on a mix of 60 forward primers for TCR Vbeta segments and 13 reverse primers for TCR Jbeta segments. Amplification of the CDR3 region of rearranged TCR beta genes was performed with a multiplex PCR assay on genomic DNA. The amplified TCR beta libraries were sequenced on the Illumina HiSeq System as 87-base-pair reads. In the paper's pipeline: Across the 670 or so repertoires, a later analysis counted approximately 83 million unique TCR beta chains, some 11 million of which were shared by at least two donors. Raw reads were error-corrected and collapsed into unique sequences with a nearest-neighbor algorithm that merged closely related sequences to remove PCR and sequencing errors. Alignment of CDR3 sequences to IMGT reference sequences was used to assign V, D and J gene segments. For a sequence to be retained, a match of at least six nucleotides was required to both a V gene segment and a J gene segment. A rearrangement counted as productive if the CDR3 had no stop codons and remained in frame with V and J, and every other rearrangement counted as non-productive. CDR3 was defined by IMGT convention, running from the second conserved V-encoded cysteine to the conserved J-encoded phenylalanine. In an earlier analysis of around 540 of the donors, sequences lacking an unambiguous match to a single V gene segment were excluded. In an earlier analysis of 500 to 750 of the donors, V segments were called functional above 56.7% productive rearrangements and were called segregating when the between-donor standard deviation exceeded 5%. A statistical classification framework was built to diagnose cytomegalovirus status from the catalog of TCR beta chain sequences. V and J gene assignment, in a later analysis, came from comparing TCR nucleotide sequences with IMGT/GENE-DB human TR gene sequences. A later analysis assigned CDR3 sequences and most-parsimonious VDJ recombination scenarios with the TCRdist pipeline. In a later analysis, each TCR beta chain was defined by its CDR3 amino acid sequence together with its V-gene family, and reads without a unique V-gene family were excluded. To address suspected cross-contamination and a sequencing artifact, a later analysis removed under 600 highly shared, low-generation-probability nucleotide sequences. A later analysis calculated a clonal expansion index for each public chain from normalized within-repertoire ranks of inferred template counts. In a later analysis, generation probabilities were computed using a VDJ recombination model fitted to out-of-frame rearrangements, and the results were checked against IGoR. In a later analysis, TCR-TCR, TCR-HLA and TCR-CMV co-occurrence was scored with hypergeometric tests, and a repertoire-size bias correction was applied to TCR pairs. A later analysis estimated false discovery rates by permuting HLA or CMV assignments 20 times. In a later analysis, co-occurring TCRs were grouped using DBSCAN, and TCRdist sequence similarity was added for clustering within HLA-allele-positive subsets. Co-occurrence clustering excluded repertoires with fewer than 30,000 or more than 120,000 public chains, plus five with anomalous nucleotide sharing. The table comes from immuneACCESS by way of TCRdb, which keeps in-frame sequences with V and J called. Part of the clones is missing from these tables; in studies checked, under half for an unresolved V gene and the rest for unknown reasons. The V and J calls and clone size are taken from that table; D and trimming were inferred from the DNA. Across this sample there are 150,000 to 200,000 clones, with around 80% seen only once. About 1% of the sample goes to the ten largest clones.

The cohort was made up of 500 to 850 healthy bone marrow donors. At the time of sampling, all cohort members were nominally healthy, though unrecorded immune exposures were likely present. The donor was CMV seronegative and was included in the group of about 350 seronegative cohort members. A peripheral blood sample was provided by each donor, and peripheral blood mononuclear cells were used for TCR beta sequencing. The Qiagen DNeasy Blood Extraction Kit was used to extract genomic DNA from the blood cell samples. The data are from a study of cytomegalovirus exposure and HLA in healthy donors listed by TCRdb under 2017. Regarding the study in general: An earlier analysis of some 550 of the donors reported 250 to 300 Gb of sequence data and 100 million to 130 million unique TCR beta sequences from about 179 million T cells. An early release that covered roughly 600 HLA-typed donors contained about 300 gigabases of sequencing data and tens of millions of unique TCR sequences. The genetic ancestry cluster associated with self-reported Caucasian donors included 65% to 90% of the 300 to 450 genotyped donors. The study aimed to test whether signatures of past pathogen exposure could be identified by cataloging public T cell receptors. The study profiled the T cell repertoires of more than 500 subjects by immunosequencing and related them to cytomegalovirus serostatus. Besides the first cohort of around 700 subjects, a separate validation cohort made up of about 120 different subjects was used. To predict cytomegalovirus infection status, the study combined high-throughput TCR immunosequencing, statistical association of individual TCRs with disease status, and machine learning. A later analysis re-examined previously published TCR beta repertoires from just over 650 donors and added high-resolution HLA genotyping to investigate patterns of TCR occurrence. Rather than drawing on any new phenotypic data, the later analysis identified candidate immune exposures from TCR beta sequences and the way those sequences occurred across donors. To decide whether each TCR beta V gene segment behaved as functional or pseudogenic, an earlier analysis of some 600 of the donors relied on high-throughput TCR beta sequencing. Donor age, sex, ethnicity and CMV serostatus were compiled together with the repertoire data. In a later genetic analysis, genome-wide SNP genotypes for about 55% of the roughly 700 donors were used, and that subset was treated as a discovery cohort. All discovery cohort repertoires had been generated using a single sequencing platform. HLA typing covered class I and class II loci at four-digit resolution. The number of donors typed differed by locus, with 629-630 for A, B, C, DRB1 and DQB1, roughly 520 for DQA1, 600 to 610 for DPA1, and some 450 for DPB1. Because of strong linkage in the cohort, 5 or 6 DR-DQ haplotypes were treated as single units for association and clustering. Among 398 genotyped donors of the cohort, an average of around 250,000 unique TCR beta nucleotide sequences was sequenced per donor, of which about 20% were non-productive. Here is what the overall study found, with its caveats: While some public TCRs were present in many individuals, most TCR sequences turned up only very rarely across donors. In an earlier analysis of 587 of the donors, most TCR beta V segments appeared in productive rearrangements about 90% or about 30% of the time, broadly matching IMGT annotations. The sequencing pipeline was judged likely to have produced a cluster of highly shared sequence variants as a technical artifact. Because the 87-base-pair reads could not distinguish some IMGT-functional V segments, including TRBV6-2 and TRBV6-3, those segments were excluded. According to the authors, the approach could potentially be generalized to other disease states and immunological phenotypes. The presence/absence analyses assumed that sequencing depth was roughly uniform across donors, and that assumption may not be true. In a later analysis, several top co-occurrence clusters were reported to appear linked to parvovirus B19, influenza, CMV and Epstein-Barr virus. An association between a missense DCLRE1C variant and V-gene and J-gene trimming of TCR beta chains was found in a later genetic analysis and replicated in an independent cohort. For the cohort, immune exposure information was limited to CMV serostatus. Specific HLA alleles were associated with 15,000 to 20,000 TCR beta sequences at a false discovery rate of 0.05 in a later analysis. This cohort had only TCR beta chains sequenced, and the lack of alpha or paired-chain data limited which features could be detected. Compared with the roughly 700-donor mean, donors in an Asian-associated ancestry cluster had fewer N-insertions in productive TCRs, according to a later genetic analysis. Seventeen rarely observed V segments, including chromosome 9 orphons, were excluded from the earlier analysis of approximately 500 of the donors because counts were too low. A further reported finding was that TCR beta sequences accurately predicted the HLA-A and HLA-B alleles for most subjects in the first cohort. In both the original and validation cohorts, the classifier was reported to diagnose cytomegalovirus status with high specificity and sensitivity. Most CMV-associated TCR beta chains appeared to be HLA-restricted in a later analysis, and the HLA associations seemed to be driven largely by CMV exposure. Correlated functional status among segregating V segments might reflect linkage disequilibrium, but an unknown experimental factor could not be ruled out. A later analysis found that HLA-associated TCR beta chains were more clonally expanded and had lower generation probabilities than equally common non-associated chains. A later analysis found that TCR association rates varied across HLA loci, with DRB1 alleles showing the most associated TCRs and HLA-C alleles the fewest. Because HLA typing was unavailable for some donors at each locus, only the typed subset was used in association tests. A few of the identified cytomegalovirus-associated TCR beta chains were confirmed in vitro to be specific for cytomegalovirus antigens. Assigning TCR associations to individual alleles was difficult when HLA alleles, especially DR and DQ, strongly co-occurred. The study listed over 150 TCR beta chains as associated with cytomegalovirus.

At the junction V is shortened by 0 bases and J by 3 bases, with 15 bases in between. From the cysteine through the phenylalanine, the CDR3 covers 16 amino acids. The retained sequence is limited to the CDR3, 48 bases, with the frame set at the first base. According to the germline V gene, CDR1 reads SGHRS and CDR2 reads YFSETQ. The specimen sequenced was PBMCs. Recombination linked TRBV5-1 to TRBJ2-5, and the D gene may be TRBD1, 6 bases matching. This receptor was identified in a woman aged 40 to 50 in good health and CMV-seronegative. CDR3 region: CASSLGAGVAKETQYF. At the DNA level, the sequence is TGCGCCAGCAGCTTGGGCGCAGGGGTGGCGAAAGAGACCCAGTACTTC.